A single sample gave rise to the 5 T cell receptor beta chains below, sequenced in a study of OX40 agonist ivuxolimab in advanced cancers. Assay used: immunoSEQ multiplex PCR; TCRdb lists only in-frame clones, some missing. The data contain roughly 76,000 clones, 70% to 90% of them singletons. The sample here was CD4+ or CD8+ T cells sorted from blood, taken in a trial of the OX40 agonist ivuxolimab. The receptor source for this set is an adult with an advanced solid tumor such as melanoma, head and neck, liver or kidney cancer.

For this clone: Other DNA sequences of this sample code for an identical CDR3. This chain connects TRBV5-1 to TRBJ1-3; D ambiguous. This CDR3 spans 14 amino acids. V was clipped by 0 bases and J by 0 bases, with 4 bases between them. From germline, CDR1 is SGHRS and CDR2 YFSETQ. The CDR3: CASSLGVSGNTIYF. The CDR3 coding sequence is TGCGCCAGCAGCTTGGGGGTCTCTGGAAACACCATATATTTT.

The V gene is TRBV10-2, the J gene TRBJ1-3; TRBD1 is a possible D gene (6 bases). The germline V gene has CDR1 WSHSY and CDR2 SAAADI. Trimming removed 3 bases at V and 4 bases at J, with 13 bases between. The CDR3 runs 15 residues. CDR3 nucleotide sequence: TGCGCCAGCAGTGATCTCAGGGGAACAGGAAACACCATATATTTT. Translation gives CASSDLRGTGNTIYF.

The V and J genes are TRBV27 and TRBJ2-2; TRBD1 matches 7 bases. Germline CDR1 reads MNHEY; CDR2 reads SMNVEV (reference sequence). CDR3 length equals 16 residues. Germline trimming cut 8 bases from V and 4 bases from J; bases unmatched to any gene: 13. CDR3 in DNA: TGTGCCAGCGCTAATTACAGGGGAGTTGGCACCGGGGAGCTGTTTTTT. Protein product: CASANYRGVGTGELFF.

The gene calls are TRBV7-9 and TRBJ1-1, with D maybe TRBD1 (6 bases). CDR1 SEHNR and CDR2 FQNEAQ come from the germline V gene (reference sequence). V lost 2 bases, J lost 4 bases, and 14 bases lay in between. The CDR3 extends over 15 amino acids. The CDR3 loop is CASSLRGAAVTEAFF. The CDR3 DNA reads TGTGCCAGCAGCTTACGGGGGGCTGCTGTCACTGAAGCTTTCTTT.

The V gene is TRBV19, the J gene TRBJ2-2, with D possibly being TRBD2 (7 bases). The CDR3 is 15 amino acids. Germline V gene data show CDR1 as LNHDA and CDR2 as SQIVND (reference sequence). V gave up 4 bases and J gave up 6 bases, with 15 bases separating them. Here the CDR3 reads CASSTWEGGPGELFF. CDR3 coding DNA: TGTGCCAGTAGTACGTGGGAGGGGGGACCCGGGGAGCTGTTTTTT.